The 14 T cell receptor beta chains listed next were all sequenced from one sample in a study of tumor and adjacent non-tumor tissue in lung cancer. This sample's RNA came from whole unsorted tissue. Distant lung tissue was collected more than 3 cm away from the tumor edge. TCRbeta libraries were built with three rounds of nested PCR, modified from ARM-PCR. TCRdb reprocessed the multiplex PCR reads with MiXCR, giving one entry per CDR3 protein. The table shows about 110,000 distinct CDR3 sequences, with over 55% occurring only once. Source material: distant non-tumor lung tissue. Receptors originate from a man aged 60 to 75 with non-small cell lung cancer.

Turning to this clonotype: One end of the junction is discordant with germline, which a read error may explain. V and J are TRBV20-1 and TRBJ1-2; no firm D call. Germline-derived CDR1 and CDR2 are DFQATT and SNEGSKA (reference sequence). The CDR3 is 12 amino acids. CDR3 sequence: CSATDANYDYTF. The CDR3 nucleotides read TGCAGTGCGACCGACGCGAACTATGACTACACCTTC.

In its sample, this clonotype was seen many times. The genes are TRBV29-1 and TRBJ1-1; perhaps TRBD1 as D (5 bases). The CDR3 sequence is 12 residues long. CDR1 is SQVTM, CDR2 ANQGSEA, per germline. Trimming took off 3 bases at V and 3 bases at J, with 8 bases between the two ends. In nucleotides, the CDR3 is TGCAGCGTTGACCGGGGGTACACTGAAGCTTTCTTT. Its translation is CSVDRGYTEAFF.

This clonotype has only one observation. A read error may be the cause here, since a much bigger clone is one base away. V gene TRBV7-8 combines with J gene TRBJ2-3; D may correspond to TRBD1 or TRBD2 (5 bases each). The CDR3 has 13 residues. V lost 7 bases and J lost 0, with 8 bases in between. Germline V lookup: CDR1 SGHVS, CDR2 FQNEAQ. The CDR3 sequence: CASMGVSTDTQYF. CDR3 DNA: TGTGCCAGCATGGGGGTTAGCACAGATACGCAGTATTTT.

This clonotype was detected many times. The chain combines TRBV6-5 with TRBJ1-2, with D unresolved. CDR1 is MNHEY and CDR2 is SVGAGI in the germline V gene. There are 15 residues in the CDR3. Trimming cost V 2 bases and J 6 bases, with 16 bases left between them. The CDR3 bases are TGTGCCAGCAGTTACCTAGGGAGTACAGCTGATGGCTACACCTTC. Its protein is CASSYLGSTADGYTF.

On this clonotype: One junction end disagrees with the germline gene, perhaps due to a read error. This chain joins TRBV12-3 or TRBV12-4 and TRBJ1-1; TRBD1 might be the D (5 bases). This CDR3 is built from 13 residues. This CDR3 is CASRLGGNTEALF. The CDR3 DNA reads as TGTGCCAGCAGATTGGGGGGGAACACTGAAGCTTTATTT.

This clonotype was recorded at least ten times. This chain uses TRBV6-1 with TRBJ1-6; D uncertain. The CDR3 spans 13 residues. Germline-derived CDR1 and CDR2 are MNHNS and SASEGT. V was pared by 2 bases and J by 7 bases, with 6 bases between. Written as DNA, the CDR3 is TGTGCCAGCAGTGAATCAGGAAATTCACCCCTCCACTTT. Translated, it gives CASSESGNSPLHF.

Comment on this clonotype: The junction shows a germline mismatch at one end, possibly a read error. This chain uses TRBV29-1 with TRBJ2-3, with TRBD2 matching 13 bases. The CDR3 spans 11 residues. The germline V gene has CDR1 SQVTM and CDR2 ANQGSEA. The chain's CDR3 is CSVWTSGGRYF. The CDR3, as DNA: TGTAGCGTATGGACTAGCGGGGGCAGGTATTTT.

The rearrangement links TRBV6-6 to TRBJ1-5; 8 bases map to TRBD1. This CDR3 has 14 amino acids. The V gene end was trimmed by 9 bases and the J gene end by 6 bases; junction bases not matched to a gene: 10. Germline V gene data show CDR1 as MNHNY and CDR2 as SVGAGI (reference sequence). For the CDR3, the DNA is TGTGCCAGTAACGACAGGGGTTTCCTTCAGCCCCAGCATTTT. It is translated as CASNDRGFLQPQHF.

On this clonotype: A junction boundary mismatches the germline segment, possibly from a read error. The rearrangement uses TRBV11-3 and TRBJ2-3; the D is unclear. The germline CDR1 and CDR2 sequences are SGHNT and YENEEA. The CDR3 length is 12 residues. The CDR3 DNA is TGTGCCGGCAGCCCGTCTCGGGATACGCAGTATTTT. Protein product: CAGSPSRDTQYF.

This clonotype was detected a few times. The gene calls are TRBV9 and TRBJ2-1, with D possibly TRBD2 on 6 matching bases. Germline CDR1 SGDLS, CDR2 YYNGEE. There are 15 residues in the CDR3. Trimming left V 6 bases short and J 2 bases short, with 15 bases between. Here the CDR3 DNA reads TGTGCCAGCACCAGGGAGGAGAGGCCCTACAATGAGCAGTTCTTC. As protein: CASTREERPYNEQFF.

The chain employs TRBV29-1 and TRBJ2-5, with D possibly called TRBD1 or TRBD2 (5 bases each). This CDR3 is 13 amino acids long. Germline-derived CDR1 and CDR2 are SQVTM and ANQGSEA. The CDR3 nucleotides read TGCAACGTAGCCACAGGAGGAAGAGAGACCCAGTACTTC. It encodes CNVATGGRETQYF.

Notes on this clonotype: The junction and the germline gene differ at one end; a read error may be behind it. The rearrangement joins TRBV5-1 to TRBJ2-2; 11 bases match TRBD2. This CDR3 contains 17 residues. The germline CDR1 and CDR2 sequences are SGHRS and YFSETQ. In nucleotides, the CDR3 is TGCGCCAACAGCTTCGCTAGCGGGGGGCTGAACACCGGGGAGCAGTTTTTT. This translates into CANSFASGGLNTGEQFF.

As concerns this clonotype: This likely comes from a read error, as the CDR3 has no conserved phenylalanine or tryptophan at its end. The DNA is omitted, as the CDR3 cannot be located on it reliably, and the CDR3 follows TCRdb's listing. The gene calls are TRBV7-8 and TRBJ2-1; the listed D gene, TRBD2, was not tested against the DNA. CDR1 is SGHVS, CDR2 FQNEAQ, per germline. The CDR3 spans 14 residues, counting both ends. CDR3: CASSLMNSGNEQFS.

This clonotype occurred many times. The rearrangement links TRBV28 to TRBJ2-7, with 11 bases aligning to TRBD2. The CDR3 runs 15 residues. With V trimmed by 7 bases and J by 4 bases, 9 bases remained unmatched. From germline, CDR1 is MDHEN and CDR2 SYDVKM. The CDR3 DNA reads TGTGCCAGCAACCGTAGCGGGGGGGATGGGTACGAGCAGTACTTC. This gives the protein CASNRSGGDGYEQYF.